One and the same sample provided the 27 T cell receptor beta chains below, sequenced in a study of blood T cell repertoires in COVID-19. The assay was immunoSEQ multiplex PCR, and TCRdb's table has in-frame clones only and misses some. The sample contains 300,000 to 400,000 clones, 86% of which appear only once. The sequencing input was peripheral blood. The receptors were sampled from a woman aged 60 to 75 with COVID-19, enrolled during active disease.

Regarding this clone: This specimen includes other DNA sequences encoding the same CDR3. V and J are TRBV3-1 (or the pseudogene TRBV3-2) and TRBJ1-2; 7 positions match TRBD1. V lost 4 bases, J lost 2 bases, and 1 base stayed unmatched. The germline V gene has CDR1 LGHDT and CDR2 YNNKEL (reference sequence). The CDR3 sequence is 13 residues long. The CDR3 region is CASSRQGNYGYTF. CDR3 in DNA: TGTGCCAGCAGCCGACAGGGAAACTATGGCTACACCTTC.

Here the CDR3 reads CASSRQATEINYGYTF. In nucleotides, the CDR3 is TGTGCCAGCAGCCGACAGGCGACAGAGATTAACTATGGCTACACCTTC. The chain uses TRBV7-9 and TRBJ1-2; tentative D call: TRBD1 (6 bases). CDR1 SEHNR and CDR2 FQNEAQ come from the germline V gene (reference sequence). The CDR3 sequence is 16 residues long. V was clipped by 5 bases and J by 1 base, with 17 bases between them.

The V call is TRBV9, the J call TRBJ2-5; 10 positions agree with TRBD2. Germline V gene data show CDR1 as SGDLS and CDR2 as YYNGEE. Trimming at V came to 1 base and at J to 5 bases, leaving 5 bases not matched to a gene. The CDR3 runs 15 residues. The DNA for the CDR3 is TGTGCCAGCAGCGTAACAGCGGGGGGGCCGGAGACCCAGTACTTC. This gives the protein CASSVTAGGPETQYF.

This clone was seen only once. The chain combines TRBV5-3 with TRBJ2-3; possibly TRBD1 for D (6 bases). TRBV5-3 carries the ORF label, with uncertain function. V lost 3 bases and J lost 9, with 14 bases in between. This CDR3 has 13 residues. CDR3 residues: CARSSQGSGTQYF. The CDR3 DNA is TGTGCCAGAAGCTCACAGGGAAGCGGAACGCAGTATTTT.

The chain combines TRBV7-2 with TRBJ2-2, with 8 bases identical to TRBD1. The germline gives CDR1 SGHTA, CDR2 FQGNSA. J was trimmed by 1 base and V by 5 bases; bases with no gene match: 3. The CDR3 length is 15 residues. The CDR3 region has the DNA TGTGCCAGCAGCCGGACAGGGTGGAACACCGGGGAGCTGTTTTTT. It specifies CASSRTGWNTGELFF.

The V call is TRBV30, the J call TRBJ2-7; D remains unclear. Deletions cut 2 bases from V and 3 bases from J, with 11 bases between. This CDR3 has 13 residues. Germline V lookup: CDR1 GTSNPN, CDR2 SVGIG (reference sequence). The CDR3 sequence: CAWSTESGYEQYF. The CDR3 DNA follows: TGTGCCTGGAGTACCGAGTCCGGCTACGAGCAGTACTTC.

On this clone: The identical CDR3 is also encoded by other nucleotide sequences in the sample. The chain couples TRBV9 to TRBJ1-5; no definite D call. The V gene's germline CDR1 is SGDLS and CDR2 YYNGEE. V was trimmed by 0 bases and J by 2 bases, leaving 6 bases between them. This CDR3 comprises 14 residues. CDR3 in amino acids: CASSVAGGNQPQHF. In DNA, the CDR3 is TGTGCCAGCAGCGTAGCCGGAGGCAATCAGCCCCAGCATTTT.

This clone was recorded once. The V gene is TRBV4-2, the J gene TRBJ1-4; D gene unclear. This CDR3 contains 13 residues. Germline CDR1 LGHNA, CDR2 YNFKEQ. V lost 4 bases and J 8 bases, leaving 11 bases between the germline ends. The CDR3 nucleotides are TGTGCCAGCAGCCCAGGAGGAGGGGAAAAACTGTTTTTT. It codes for CASSPGGGEKLFF.

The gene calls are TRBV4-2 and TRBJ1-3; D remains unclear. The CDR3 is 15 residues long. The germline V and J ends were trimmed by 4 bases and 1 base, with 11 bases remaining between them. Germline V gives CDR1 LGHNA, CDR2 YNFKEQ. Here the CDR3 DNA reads TGTGCCAGCAGCCGTGAGGGAGAGTCTGGAAACACCATATATTTT. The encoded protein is CASSREGESGNTIYF.

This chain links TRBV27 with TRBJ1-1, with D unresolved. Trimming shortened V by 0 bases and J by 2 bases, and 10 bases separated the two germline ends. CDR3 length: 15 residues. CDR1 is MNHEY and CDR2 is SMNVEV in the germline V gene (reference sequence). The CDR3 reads CASSLSTVPNTEAFF. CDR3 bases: TGTGCCAGCAGTTTATCCACAGTACCCAACACTGAAGCTTTCTTT.

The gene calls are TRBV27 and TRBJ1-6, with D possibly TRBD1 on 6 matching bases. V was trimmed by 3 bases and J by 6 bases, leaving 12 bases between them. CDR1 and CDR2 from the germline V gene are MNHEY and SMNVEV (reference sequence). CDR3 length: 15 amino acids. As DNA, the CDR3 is TGTGCCAGCAGTTTGTTGGGACACCTTAATTCACCCCTCCACTTT. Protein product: CASSLLGHLNSPLHF.

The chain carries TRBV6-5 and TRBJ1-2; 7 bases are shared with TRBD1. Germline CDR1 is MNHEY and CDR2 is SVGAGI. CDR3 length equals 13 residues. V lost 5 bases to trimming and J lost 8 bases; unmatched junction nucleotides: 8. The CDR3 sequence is CASSQGVRRGYTF. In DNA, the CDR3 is TGTGCCAGCAGTCAGGGGGTGCGTAGGGGCTACACCTTC.

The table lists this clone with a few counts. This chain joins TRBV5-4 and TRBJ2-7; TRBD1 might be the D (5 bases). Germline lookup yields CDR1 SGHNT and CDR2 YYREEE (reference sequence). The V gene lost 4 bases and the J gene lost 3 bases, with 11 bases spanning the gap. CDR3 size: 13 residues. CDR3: CASSHSGFYEQYF. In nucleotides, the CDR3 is TGTGCCAGCAGCCATTCAGGGTTCTACGAGCAGTACTTC.

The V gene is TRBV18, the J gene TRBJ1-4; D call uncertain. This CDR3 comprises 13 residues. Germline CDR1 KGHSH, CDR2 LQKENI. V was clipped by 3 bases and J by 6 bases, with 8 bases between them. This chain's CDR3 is CASSPGADEKLFF. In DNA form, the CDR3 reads TGTGCCAGCTCACCCGGTGCGGATGAAAAACTGTTTTTT.

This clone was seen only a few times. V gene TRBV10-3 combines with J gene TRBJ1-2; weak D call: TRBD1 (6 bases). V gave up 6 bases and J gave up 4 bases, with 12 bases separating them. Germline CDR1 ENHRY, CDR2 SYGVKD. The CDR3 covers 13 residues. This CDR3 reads CAIRGTGSYGYTF. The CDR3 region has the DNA TGTGCCATCAGGGGTACAGGGTCCTATGGCTACACCTTC.

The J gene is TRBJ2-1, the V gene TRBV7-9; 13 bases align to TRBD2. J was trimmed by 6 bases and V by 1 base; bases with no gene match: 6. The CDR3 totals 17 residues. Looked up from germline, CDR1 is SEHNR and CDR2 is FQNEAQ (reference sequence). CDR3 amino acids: CASSLEYRTSGGNEQFF. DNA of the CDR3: TGTGCCAGCAGCTTAGAATATAGGACTAGCGGGGGCAATGAGCAGTTCTTC.

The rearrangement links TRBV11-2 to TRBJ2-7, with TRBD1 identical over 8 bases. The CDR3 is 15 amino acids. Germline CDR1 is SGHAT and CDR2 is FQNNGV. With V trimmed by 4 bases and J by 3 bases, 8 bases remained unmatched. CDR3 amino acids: CASSSPETGVYEQYF. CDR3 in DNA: TGTGCCAGCAGCTCCCCCGAGACAGGGGTCTACGAGCAGTACTTC.

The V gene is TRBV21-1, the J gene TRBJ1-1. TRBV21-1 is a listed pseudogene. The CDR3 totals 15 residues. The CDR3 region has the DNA TGTGCCACGCCGAGGCCGGGGGGGCGAAACACTGAAGCTTTCTTT. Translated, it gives CATPRPGGRNTEAFF.

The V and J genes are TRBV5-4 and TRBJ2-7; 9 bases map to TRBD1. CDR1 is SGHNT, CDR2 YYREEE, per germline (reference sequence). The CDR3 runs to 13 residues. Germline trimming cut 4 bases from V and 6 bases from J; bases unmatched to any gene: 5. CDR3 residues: CASSGGQGSEQYF. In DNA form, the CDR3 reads TGTGCCAGCAGCGGGGGACAGGGCTCCGAGCAGTACTTC.

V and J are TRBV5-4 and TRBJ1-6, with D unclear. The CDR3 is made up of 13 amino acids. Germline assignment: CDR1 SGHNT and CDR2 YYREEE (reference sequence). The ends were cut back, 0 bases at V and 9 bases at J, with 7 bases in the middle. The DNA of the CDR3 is TGTGCCAGCAGCTTGGACAGTATTTCACCCCTCCACTTT. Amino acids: CASSLDSISPLHF. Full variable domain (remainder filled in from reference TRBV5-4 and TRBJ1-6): ETGVTQSPTHLIKTRGQQVTLRCSSQSGHNTVSWYQQALGQGPQFIFQYYREEENGRGNFPPRFSGLQFPNYSSELNVNALELDDSALYLCASSLDSISPLHFGNGTRLTVT.

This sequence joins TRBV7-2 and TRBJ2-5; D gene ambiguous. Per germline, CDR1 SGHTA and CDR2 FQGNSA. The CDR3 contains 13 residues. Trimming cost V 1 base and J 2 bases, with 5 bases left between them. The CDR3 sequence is CASSLDPQETQYF. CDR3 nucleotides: TGTGCCAGCAGCTTAGATCCTCAAGAGACCCAGTACTTC.

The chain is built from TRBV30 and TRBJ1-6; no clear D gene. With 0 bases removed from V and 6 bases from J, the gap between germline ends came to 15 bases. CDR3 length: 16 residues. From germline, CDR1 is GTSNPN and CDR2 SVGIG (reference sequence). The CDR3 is CAWSVHPDTLNSPLHF. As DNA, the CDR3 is TGTGCCTGGAGTGTACACCCCGACACGCTTAATTCACCCCTCCACTTT.

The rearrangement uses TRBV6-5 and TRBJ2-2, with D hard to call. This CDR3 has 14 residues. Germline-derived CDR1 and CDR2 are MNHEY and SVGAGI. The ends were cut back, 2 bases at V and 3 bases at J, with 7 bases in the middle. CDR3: CASSYESYTGELFF. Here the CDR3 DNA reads TGTGCCAGCAGTTACGAGAGTTACACCGGGGAGCTGTTTTTT.

The CDR3 protein is CASSLTSGGEETQYF. The CDR3 DNA reads TGCGCCAGCAGCTTAACTAGCGGGGGGGAAGAGACCCAGTACTTC. This chain links TRBV5-1 with TRBJ2-5, with 13 nucleotides matching TRBD2. The V segment lost 2 bases and the J segment 3 bases; nucleotides outside the gene matches: 1. This CDR3 is 15 amino acids long. In germline, CDR1 is SGHRS, CDR2 YFSETQ.

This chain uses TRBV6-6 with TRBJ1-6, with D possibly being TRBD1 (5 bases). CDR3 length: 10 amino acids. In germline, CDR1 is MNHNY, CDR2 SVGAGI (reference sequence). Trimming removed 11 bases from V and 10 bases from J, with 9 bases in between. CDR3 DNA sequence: TGTGCCGCCGGGGGGTCACCCCTCCACTTT. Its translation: CAAGGSPLHF.

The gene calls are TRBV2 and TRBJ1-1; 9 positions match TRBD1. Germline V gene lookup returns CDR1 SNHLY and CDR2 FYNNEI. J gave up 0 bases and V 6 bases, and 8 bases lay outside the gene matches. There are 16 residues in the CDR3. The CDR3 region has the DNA TGTGCCAGCAGAAAGGGACAGGGATTAATGAACACTGAAGCTTTCTTT. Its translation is CASRKGQGLMNTEAFF.

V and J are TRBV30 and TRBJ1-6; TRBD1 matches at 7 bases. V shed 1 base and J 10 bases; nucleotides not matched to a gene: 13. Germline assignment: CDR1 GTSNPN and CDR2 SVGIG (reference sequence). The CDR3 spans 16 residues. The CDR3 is CAWSALPSGGRSPLHF. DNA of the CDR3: TGTGCCTGGAGTGCTCTGCCCTCAGGGGGACGGTCACCCCTCCACTTT.